This record covers a single T cell receptor beta chain. The patients chosen for sequencing had shown expansion of CD8+CD57+ cells (detected by flow cytometry). Each patient carried a diagnosis of severe acquired aplastic anemia. Among the patients, none had received any therapy at the time of blood sampling. Genomic DNA provided the template from which TCR beta VDJ and CDR3 profiles were obtained. TCRdb redid the calling of the reads with MiXCR, one entry per CDR3 protein. Of approximately 130,000 distinct CDR3 sequences in the sample, about 40% were seen once. The sample is drawn from a study of CD8+CD57+ T cells in acquired aplastic anemia. Study at large: Mean yield of DNA from sorted CD4+ and CD8+ cells was 3 to 3.5 ug.

Germline V gives CDR1 SGHAT, CDR2 FQNNGV. The J segment lost 7 bases and the V segment lost 1 base, leaving 4 bases of the junction unmatched. This CDR3 contains 15 residues. Sequencing used sorted CD4+, CD8+, or CD8+CD57+ T cells (not recorded which) from PBMCs. The source is a human donor with aplastic anemia. The chain joins TRBV11-2 to TRBJ2-1, with 10 nucleotides matching TRBD2. The CDR3 protein is CASSLGSAGGNEQFF. The CDR3 DNA follows: TGTGCCAGCAGCTTAGGATCAGCGGGGGGGAATGAGCAGTTCTTC.